The subject of this entry is one T cell receptor beta chain. The data belong to a study of cytomegalovirus exposure and HLA in healthy donors. PCR was performed using 60 Vbeta and 13 Jbeta primers. Method: immunoSEQ multiplex PCR; TCRdb's copy keeps in-frame clones and lacks some. There are roughly 200,000 clones in the sample; approximately 90% occur only once, and 0.9% to 1.2% lies in the top ten. Sequenced material: PBMCs. This receptor was taken from a boy aged 2 to 9 in good health and CMV-seronegative.

This CDR3 reads CASRFPYGYTF. The CDR3 bases are TGTGCCTCCAGGTTTCCCTATGGCTACACCTTC. The chain recombines TRBV30 with TRBJ1-2, with D unresolved. Trimming stripped 7 bases from V and 4 bases from J, with 10 bases between. Germline CDR1 GTSNPN, CDR2 SVGIG (reference sequence). The CDR3 loop spans 11 amino acids. The full variable domain, completed using reference TRBV30 and TRBJ1-2, is SQTIHQWPATLVQPVGSPLSLECTVEGTSNPNLYWYRQAAGRGLQLLFYSVGIGQISSEVPQNLSASRPQDRQFILSSKKLLLSDSGFYLCASRFPYGYTFGSGTRLTVV.